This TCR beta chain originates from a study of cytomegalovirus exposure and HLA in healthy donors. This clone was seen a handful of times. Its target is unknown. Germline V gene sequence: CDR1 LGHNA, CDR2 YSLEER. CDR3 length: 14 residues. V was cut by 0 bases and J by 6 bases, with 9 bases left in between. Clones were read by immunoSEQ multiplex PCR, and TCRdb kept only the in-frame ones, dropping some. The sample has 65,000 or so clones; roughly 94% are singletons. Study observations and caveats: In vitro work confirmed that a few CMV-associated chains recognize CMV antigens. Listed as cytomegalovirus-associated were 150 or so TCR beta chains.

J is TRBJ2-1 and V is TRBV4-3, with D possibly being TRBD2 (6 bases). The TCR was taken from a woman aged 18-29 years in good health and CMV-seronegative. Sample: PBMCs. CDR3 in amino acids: CASSQEGTFNEQFF. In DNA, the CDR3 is TGCGCCAGCAGCCAAGAAGGGACTTTCAATGAGCAGTTCTTC.